Each of the 29 T cell receptor beta chains below was sequenced from the same sample in a study of T cells in Graves' hyperthyroidism and ophthalmopathy. There were TCR beta CDR3 regions amplified from RNA transcripts. With the HTBI primer set, the TCR CDR3 went through a first round of RT-PCR. TCRdb re-called the multiplex PCR reads with MiXCR, one entry per CDR3 protein. The data contain 370,000 or so distinct CDR3 sequences, 20% to 30% of them seen just once; the ten biggest clones take up around 79%. Material: blood. These receptors all stem from a man aged 50-59 years with Graves' hyperthyroidism.

This clonotype was counted a single time. The chain couples TRBV10-3 to TRBJ2-2; D perhaps matches TRBD2 (5 bases). Germline V gene data show CDR1 as ENHRY and CDR2 as SYGVKD. The CDR3 is 15 amino acids. V was cut by 7 bases and J by 1 base, with 13 bases left in between. The CDR3 DNA sequence: TGTGCCATCAAAGTTGGAGGACTGAACACCGGGGAGCTGTTTTTT. Its translation: CAIKVGGLNTGELFF.

The chain couples TRBV10-1 to TRBJ2-2, with D perhaps TRBD1 (5 bases). The germline CDR1 and CDR2 sequences are WNHNN and SYGVQD (reference sequence). The CDR3 loop spans 13 amino acids. The V end was cut by 8 bases, the J end by 5 bases, with 12 bases between. The CDR3 reads CASSQASTGELFF. The CDR3 region has the DNA TGCGCCAGCTCACAGGCATCAACCGGGGAGCTGTTTTTT.

The chain has TRBV6-5 and TRBJ2-3; D is unclear. Between the trimmed V and J ends, which lost 0 bases and 3 bases, there was a span of 7 bases. CDR1 is MNHEY and CDR2 is SVGAGI in the germline V gene. The length of the CDR3 is 14 residues. DNA for the CDR3: TGTGCCAGCAGTTACTCCCAGTCTACAGATACGCAGTATTTT. Translated: CASSYSQSTDTQYF.

This clonotype was counted ten times or more. The rearrangement uses TRBV28 and TRBJ1-1, with D maybe TRBD1 (6 bases). Deletions cut 2 bases from V and 5 bases from J, with 9 bases between. CDR3 length: 13 residues. Looked up from germline, CDR1 is MDHEN and CDR2 is SYDVKM. The CDR3 region is CASSLRGGTEAFF. DNA of the CDR3: TGTGCCAGCAGTTTAAGGGGGGGGACTGAAGCTTTCTTT.

Notes on this clonotype: A single base separates this from a much larger clone, so it may be a read error. The chain is built from TRBV5-1 and TRBJ2-3, with a weak D call TRBD1 (6 bases). The CDR3 consists of 14 residues. Germline V gene data show CDR1 as SGHRS and CDR2 as YFSETQ. This CDR3 reads CASSFRQVTDRQYF. The CDR3 coding sequence is TGCGCCAGCAGCTTTCGACAGGTCACAGATAGGCAGTATTTT.

The chain combines TRBV3-1 with TRBJ2-2; D perhaps matches TRBD2 (5 bases). The germline CDR1 and CDR2 sequences are LGHDT and YNNKEL (reference sequence). The CDR3 is 14 residues long. Trimming took off 4 bases at V and 6 bases at J, with 12 bases between the two ends. Written as DNA, the CDR3 is TGTGCCAGCAGCCCCACTAGGAGCGCCGGGGAGCTGTTTTTT. The encoded protein is CASSPTRSAGELFF. The complete variable domain, with remaining parts taken from reference TRBV3-1 and TRBJ2-2, reads DTAVSQTPKYLVTQMGNDKSIKCEQNLGHDTMYWYKQDSKKFLKIMFSYNNKELIINETVPNRFSPKSPDKAHLNLHINSLELGDSAVYFCASSPTRSAGELFFGEGSRLTVL.

This clonotype was seen a few times. The V call is TRBV9, the J call TRBJ1-1; D is ambiguous. The CDR3 spans 13 residues. The germline CDR1 and CDR2 sequences are SGDLS and YYNGEE. With 4 bases removed from V and 3 bases from J, the gap between germline ends came to 10 bases. In DNA, the CDR3 is TGTGCCAGCAGCCAGCTACCCGACACTGAAGCTTTCTTT. The encoded protein is CASSQLPDTEAFF.

The V call is TRBV5-1, the J call TRBJ2-7, with 8 nucleotides matching TRBD2. CDR3 length: 13 amino acids. J was trimmed by 5 bases and V by 5 bases; bases with no gene match: 6. Germline V lookup: CDR1 SGHRS, CDR2 YFSETQ. The DNA of the CDR3 is TGCGCCAGCAGACGGAGCGGGAGCAACGAGCAGTACTTC. Encoded protein: CASRRSGSNEQYF.

The chain combines TRBV20-1 with TRBJ1-1; no reliable D call. Per germline, CDR1 DFQATT and CDR2 SNEGSKA (reference sequence). V dropped 6 bases and J dropped 0 bases, with 17 bases sitting between them. There are 15 residues in the CDR3. The DNA of the CDR3 is TGCAGTGCAACTTGGGTAGATCCTCTGAACACTGAAGCTTTCTTT. Encoded protein: CSATWVDPLNTEAFF.

The V and J genes are TRBV7-8 and TRBJ2-3; 14 bases agree with TRBD2. This CDR3 contains 19 residues. With 3 bases clipped from V and 2 bases from J, the junction kept 10 bases outside the gene matches. The germline CDR1 and CDR2 sequences are SGHVS and FQNEAQ. The CDR3 protein is CASSFPGLAGGHDTDTQYF. The DNA of the CDR3 is TGTGCCAGCAGCTTCCCTGGACTAGCGGGGGGCCACGACACAGATACGCAGTATTTT.

V gene TRBV6-5 combines with J gene TRBJ2-7; D is perhaps TRBD1 or TRBD2 (7 bases each). CDR1 and CDR2 from the germline V gene are MNHEY and SVGAGI. V shed 4 bases and J shed 5 bases, with 27 bases lying between them. This CDR3 is built from 18 residues. The CDR3: CASSSIPSGQAGANEQYF. The CDR3, as DNA: TGTGCCAGCAGTTCCATTCCCTCCGGACAGGCGGGAGCTAACGAGCAGTACTTC.

A note on this clonotype: A much larger clone is a single base away; this may be a read error. The rearrangement uses TRBV5-6 and TRBJ2-2; TRBD1 is a possible D gene (5 bases). Germline V CDR1 and CDR2: SGHDT, YYEEEE. The length of the CDR3 is 13 residues. The CDR3 nucleotides read TGTGCCGGCAGCTTGGACATCACCGGGGAGCTGTTTTTT. Amino acid sequence: CAGSLDITGELFF.

There are many counts of this clonotype. The CDR3 region has the DNA TGTGCCAGCAGTTTGGCGGGCCTGGGCACCGGGGAGCTGTTTTTT. Translating gives CASSLAGLGTGELFF. The chain is built from TRBV12-3 or TRBV12-4 and TRBJ2-2; weak D call: TRBD2 (5 bases). Trimming shortened V by 3 bases and J by 4 bases, and 12 bases separated the two germline ends. This CDR3 has 15 residues.

This clonotype has a count of ten or more. This sequence joins TRBV24-1 and TRBJ2-1, with 10 bases matching TRBD2. Germline CDR1 reads KGHDR; CDR2 reads SFDVKD. This CDR3 has 16 amino acids. V shed 4 bases, J shed 8 bases, and the junction held 10 bases outside the gene matches. CDR3 in DNA: TGTGCCACCAGTGACCCTGGACTAGCGGAGGCCCATGAGCAGTTCTTC. Protein: CATSDPGLAEAHEQFF.

This clonotype was counted only a few times. The chain joins TRBV7-8 to TRBJ2-3; D remains unclear. This CDR3 has 16 residues. Germline loops: CDR1 SGHVS, CDR2 FQNEAQ. The ends were cut back, 2 bases at V and 0 bases at J, with 12 bases in the middle. The chain's CDR3 is CASSLRRSRSTDTQYF. The CDR3 nucleotides read TGTGCCAGCAGCTTACGGCGGTCGAGGAGCACAGATACGCAGTATTTT.

The gene calls are TRBV20-1 and TRBJ2-7; 8 positions agree with TRBD1. The length of the CDR3 is 14 residues. CDR1 DFQATT and CDR2 SNEGSKA come from the germline V gene (reference sequence). The ends lost 6 bases at V and 1 base at J; junction bases unmatched: 8. The CDR3 bases are TGCAGTGCCCGGGACAGGAGGATTTCCTACGAGCAGTACTTC. As protein: CSARDRRISYEQYF.

The chain links TRBV27 to TRBJ2-7; 12 bases match TRBD2. CDR3 length: 14 amino acids. Per the germline V gene, CDR1 is MNHEY and CDR2 is SMNVEV (reference sequence). Trimming at V came to 3 bases and at J to 7 bases, leaving 4 bases not matched to a gene. The CDR3 loop is CASSFPSGRGEQYF. The CDR3 DNA sequence: TGTGCCAGCAGTTTTCCTAGCGGGAGGGGAGAGCAGTACTTC.

This clonotype was counted only a few times. This chain uses TRBV28 with TRBJ2-2, with D tentatively TRBD1 (5 bases). The CDR3 consists of 15 residues. The ends were cut back, 4 bases at V and 4 bases at J, with 13 bases in the middle. Germline CDR1 and CDR2: MDHEN and SYDVKM. DNA of the CDR3: TGTGCCAGCAGTTATCAACAGGCTGGCACCGGGGAGCTGTTTTTT. It is translated as CASSYQQAGTGELFF. The entire variable domain, with the rest obtained from reference TRBV28 and TRBJ2-2, is as follows: DVKVTQSSRYLVKRTGEKVFLECVQDMDHENMFWYRQDPGLGLRLIYFSYDVKMKEKGDIPEGYSVSREKKERFSLILESASTNQTSMYLCASSYQQAGTGELFFGEGSRLTVL.

This clonotype has a count of ten or more. This rearrangement joins TRBV20-1 to TRBJ2-3; the D gene is possibly TRBD2 (7 bases). This CDR3 is built from 16 residues. V gave up 4 bases and J gave up 6 bases, with 23 bases separating them. The germline gives CDR1 DFQATT, CDR2 SNEGSKA (reference sequence). The chain's CDR3 is CSAKGGRGGAVDTQYF. The CDR3, as DNA: TGCAGTGCTAAAGGGGGGCGTGGGGGGGCGGTGGATACGCAGTATTTT.

The chain couples TRBV2 to TRBJ2-5; 9 bases map to TRBD1. J gave up 4 bases and V 5 bases, and 5 bases lay outside the gene matches. Looked up from germline, CDR1 is SNHLY and CDR2 is FYNNEI. The length of the CDR3 is 14 residues. CDR3 residues: CASSWTGVRETQYF. As DNA, the CDR3 is TGTGCCAGCAGTTGGACAGGGGTTCGAGAGACCCAGTACTTC.

This chain connects TRBV5-1 to TRBJ2-7, with 10 bases lining up with TRBD2. CDR1 is SGHRS and CDR2 is YFSETQ in the germline V gene. Losses at the gene ends were 1 base for V and 4 bases for J; bases not matched to a gene: 8. The CDR3 consists of 16 residues. CDR3 DNA: TGCGCCAGCAGCTTGTCGGGGAGCGGGAGGGTGTACGAGCAGTACTTC. Protein product: CASSLSGSGRVYEQYF.

CDR3 region: CASSPQSSYNNEQFF. The DNA of the CDR3 is TGTGCCAGCAGTCCACAGAGTTCCTACAACAATGAGCAGTTCTTC. This chain uses TRBV12-3 or TRBV12-4 with TRBJ2-1, with D unresolved. This CDR3 contains 15 residues. V was cut by 5 bases and J by 5 bases, with 16 bases left in between.

The sample holds a few counts of this clonotype. This chain connects TRBV6-1 to TRBJ2-1; D might be TRBD1 (8 bases). V gave up 6 bases and J gave up 3 bases, with 12 bases separating them. CDR3 length equals 14 residues. Germline CDR1 is MNHNS and CDR2 is SASEGT. The CDR3 reads CASRNRGGYNEQFF. Here the CDR3 DNA reads TGTGCCAGCAGGAACAGGGGGGGCTACAATGAGCAGTTCTTC.

The sample holds a few counts of this clonotype. The chain has TRBV9 and TRBJ2-1, with a weak D call TRBD2 (5 bases). This CDR3 region has 14 residues. Germline V gene sequence: CDR1 SGDLS, CDR2 YYNGEE. The V end was cut by 0 bases, the J end by 8 bases, with 12 bases between. CDR3 in amino acids: CASSVEASMDEQFF. The CDR3 DNA reads TGTGCCAGCAGCGTAGAGGCTAGCATGGATGAGCAGTTCTTC.

The chain couples TRBV20-1 to TRBJ1-1; D gene unclear. The germline V gene has CDR1 DFQATT and CDR2 SNEGSKA (reference sequence). The CDR3 is made up of 13 amino acids. Trimming stripped 5 bases from V and 5 bases from J, with 15 bases between. The CDR3 is CSALRGWGTEAFF. CDR3 coding DNA: TGCAGTGCTCTACGGGGATGGGGAACTGAAGCTTTCTTT.

This clonotype was counted many times. The V gene is TRBV20-1, the J gene TRBJ1-1; D remains unclear. The V gene lost 1 base and the J gene lost 2 bases, with 11 bases spanning the gap. Germline-derived CDR1 and CDR2 are DFQATT and SNEGSKA (reference sequence). CDR3 length equals 14 residues. The CDR3 region is CSARVRVGNTEAFF. CDR3 bases: TGCAGTGCTAGAGTTAGGGTTGGAAACACTGAAGCTTTCTTT.

This clonotype was recorded at least ten times. This rearrangement joins TRBV6-1 to TRBJ1-1; D gene ambiguous. This CDR3 is built from 12 residues. V shed 5 bases and J shed 4 bases, with 8 bases lying between them. Germline CDR1 is MNHNS and CDR2 is SASEGT. The CDR3, as DNA: TGTGCCAGCAGTCTCCCCACCACTGAAGCTTTCTTT. It translates to CASSLPTTEAFF.

V is TRBV7-9 and J is TRBJ1-5; the D is unclear. The germline V gene encodes CDR1 SEHNR and CDR2 FQNEAQ (reference sequence). The V end was cut by 2 bases, the J end by 7 bases, with 9 bases between. This CDR3 is 13 amino acids long. As DNA, the CDR3 is TGTGCCAGCAGCTTATGGGGAGACCAGCCCCAGCATTTT. It codes for CASSLWGDQPQHF.

This clonotype was counted at least ten times. CDR3 in DNA: TGCGCCAGCAGCGCCCGGGAAGGGGCCGAAGCTTTCTTT. Translating gives CASSAREGAEAFF. The chain is built from TRBV5-1 and TRBJ1-1; TRBD1 is a possible D gene (5 bases). The CDR3 is 13 amino acids. Trimming left V 4 bases short and J 8 bases short, with 15 bases between. Germline CDR1 is SGHRS and CDR2 is YFSETQ.